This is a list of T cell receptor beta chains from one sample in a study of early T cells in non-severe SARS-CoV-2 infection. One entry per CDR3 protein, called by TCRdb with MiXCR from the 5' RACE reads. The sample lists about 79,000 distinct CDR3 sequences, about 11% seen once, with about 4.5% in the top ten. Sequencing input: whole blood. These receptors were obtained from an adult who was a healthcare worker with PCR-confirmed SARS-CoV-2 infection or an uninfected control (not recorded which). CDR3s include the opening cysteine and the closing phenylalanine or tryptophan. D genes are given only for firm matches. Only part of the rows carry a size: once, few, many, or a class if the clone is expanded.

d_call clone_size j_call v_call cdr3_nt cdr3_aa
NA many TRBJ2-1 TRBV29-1 TGCAGCGTTATTCCGGGTAACAATGAGCAGTTCTTC CSVIPGNNEQFF
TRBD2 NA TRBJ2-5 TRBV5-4 TGTGCCAGCAGCCCGGGAGGGGCCGGGTTACGACCAGAGACCCAGCACTTC CASSPGGAGLRPETQHF
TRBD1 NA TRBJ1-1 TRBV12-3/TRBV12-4 TGTGCCAGCAGTTTAGTAACAGGGGGTCACACTGAAGCTTTCTTT CASSLVTGGHTEAFF
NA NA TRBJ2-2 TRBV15 TGTGCCACCAGCAGAGATCCCCCAGGGACCACCGGGGAGCTGTTTTTT CATSRDPPGTTGELFF
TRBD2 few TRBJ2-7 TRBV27 TGTGCCAGCAGCTTTGGAGTAGCGGGGGGATCCTACGAGCAGTACTTC CASSFGVAGGSYEQYF
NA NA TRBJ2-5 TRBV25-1 TGTGCCAGCAGTGAATTGGGACACCAAGAGACCCAGTACTTC CASSELGHQETQYF
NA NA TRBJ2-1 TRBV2 TGTGCCAGCGGTCCGAGGACTGGGGAAATGAAGCAGTTCTTC CASGPRTGEMKQFF
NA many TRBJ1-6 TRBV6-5 TGTGCCAGCAGACTGAATAATTCACCCCTCCACTTT CASRLNNSPLHF
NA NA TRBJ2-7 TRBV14 TGTGCCAGCAGCCAATCATCGGACTGGAGCTCCTACGAGCAGTACTTC CASSQSSDWSSYEQYF
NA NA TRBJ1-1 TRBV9 TGTGCCAGCAGCCCCCAGGTGCAGAACACTGAAGCTTTCTTT CASSPQVQNTEAFF
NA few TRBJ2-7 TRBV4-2 TGTGCCAGCAGCCAAGAAGGGTCACAGGCCCCGTACTACGAGCAGTACTTC CASSQEGSQAPYYEQYF
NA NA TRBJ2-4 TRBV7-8 TGTGCCAGCAGCTTAAGCGTCAAAAACATTCAGTACTTC CASSLSVKNIQYF
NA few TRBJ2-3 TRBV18 TGTGCCAGCTCACCACAGGGAAGGACAGATACGCAGTATTTT CASSPQGRTDTQYF
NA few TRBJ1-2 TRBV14 TGTGCCAGCAGCCATCCCGGCGGGTATGGCTACACCTTC CASSHPGGYGYTF
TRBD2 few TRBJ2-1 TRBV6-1 TGTGCCAGCAGTGAACAAAGCGGGGCACTGTACAATGAGCAGTTCTTC CASSEQSGALYNEQFF
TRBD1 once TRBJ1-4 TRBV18 TGTGCCAGCTCACGGGAAGACAGGGTTGAAAAACTGTTTTTT CASSREDRVEKLFF
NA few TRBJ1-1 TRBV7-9 TGTGCCAGCAGCTTCTTTGGTGGCACTGAAGCTTTCTTT CASSFFGGTEAFF
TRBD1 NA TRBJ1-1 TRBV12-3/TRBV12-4 TGTGCCAGCATCCGGGCCGGGACAGGGAGCACTGAAGCTTTCTTT CASIRAGTGSTEAFF
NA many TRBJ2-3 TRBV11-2 TGTGCCAGCAGCTTTGGGGATCGCACAGATACGCAGTATTTT CASSFGDRTDTQYF
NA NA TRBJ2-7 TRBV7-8 TGTGCCAGCAGCCCCTTGACGGTCTCCTACGAGCAGTACTTC CASSPLTVSYEQYF
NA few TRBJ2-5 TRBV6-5 TGTGCCAGCAGTCTCCGCAGGCAGGAGACCCAGTACTTC CASSLRRQETQYF
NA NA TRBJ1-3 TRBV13 TGTGCCAGCAGCTTTGACACCGGGGGTGGAAACACCATATATTTT CASSFDTGGGNTIYF
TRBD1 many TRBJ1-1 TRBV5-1 TGCGCCAGCAGCTTGAAAGGGGGCAGAGCTTTCTTT CASSLKGGRAFF
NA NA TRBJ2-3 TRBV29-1 TGCAGCTCCGCAGAGCCAGATACGCAGTATTTT CSSAEPDTQYF
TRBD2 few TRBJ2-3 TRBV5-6 TGTGCCAGCAGCTTGCTCCTAGCGGGGCCCACAGATACGCAGTATTTT CASSLLLAGPTDTQYF
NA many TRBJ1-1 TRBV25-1 TGTGCCAGCAGTGAATGGGGGACGGAGAACACTGAAGCTTTCTTT CASSEWGTENTEAFF
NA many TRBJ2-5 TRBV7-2 TGTGCCAGCAGCTTAGCTGGCCACTTAGAAGGGACCCAGTACTTC CASSLAGHLEGTQYF
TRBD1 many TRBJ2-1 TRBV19 TGTGCCAGTAGTCCGGGACAGGGCTTTAACAATGAGCAGTTCTTC CASSPGQGFNNEQFF
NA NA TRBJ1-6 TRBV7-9 TGTGCCAGCAGCTTCACAGTGAATTCACCCCTCCACTTT CASSFTVNSPLHF
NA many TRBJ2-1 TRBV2 TGTGCCAGCAGTGAAGCTCGAGGGGCCAGCCAGTTCTTC CASSEARGASQFF
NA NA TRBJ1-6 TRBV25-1 TGTGCCAGCAGTGAACCCCTAAATGGGGTATATAATTCACCCCTCCACTTT CASSEPLNGVYNSPLHF
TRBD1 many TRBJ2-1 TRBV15 TGTGCCACCAGCAGAGTCGGGACAGGGACCCATCTCAGCTCCTACAATGAGCAGTTCTTC CATSRVGTGTHLSSYNEQFF
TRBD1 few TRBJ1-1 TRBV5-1 TGCGCCAGCAGCTTGGGGACAGGGTGGACTGAAGCTTTCTTT CASSLGTGWTEAFF
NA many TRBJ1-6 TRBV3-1 TGTGCCAGCAGCCAAGGCTCCAGATCACCCCTCCACTTT CASSQGSRSPLHF
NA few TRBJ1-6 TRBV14 TGTGCCAGCAGCCAAACCGCCTATGGGCCGAATAATTCACCCCTCCACTTT CASSQTAYGPNNSPLHF
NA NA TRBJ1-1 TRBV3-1 TGTGCCAGCAGCCAAGTGGCCTTCCAGGACACTGAAGCTTTCTTT CASSQVAFQDTEAFF
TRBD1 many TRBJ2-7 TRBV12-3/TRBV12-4 TGTGCCAGCACCCGACAGGGGGTCTCCTACGAGCAGTACTTC CASTRQGVSYEQYF
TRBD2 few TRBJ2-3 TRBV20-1 TGCAGTGCTACTAGCGGGGAACTCACAGATACGCAGTATTTT CSATSGELTDTQYF
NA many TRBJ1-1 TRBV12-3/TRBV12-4 TGTGCCAGCACCCTCCCGGGTAACACTGAAGCTTTCTTT CASTLPGNTEAFF
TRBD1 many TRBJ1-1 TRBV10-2 TGCGCCAGCAGGCAGGGGGCCTACACTGAAGCTTTCTTT CASRQGAYTEAFF
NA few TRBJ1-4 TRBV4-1 TGCGCCAGCAGCCCAGGGAGGAATAATGAAAAACTGTTTTTT CASSPGRNNEKLFF
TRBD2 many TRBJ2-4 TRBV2 TGTGCCAGCAGCACTAGCGGGGGAACCAAAAACATTCAGTACTTC CASSTSGGTKNIQYF